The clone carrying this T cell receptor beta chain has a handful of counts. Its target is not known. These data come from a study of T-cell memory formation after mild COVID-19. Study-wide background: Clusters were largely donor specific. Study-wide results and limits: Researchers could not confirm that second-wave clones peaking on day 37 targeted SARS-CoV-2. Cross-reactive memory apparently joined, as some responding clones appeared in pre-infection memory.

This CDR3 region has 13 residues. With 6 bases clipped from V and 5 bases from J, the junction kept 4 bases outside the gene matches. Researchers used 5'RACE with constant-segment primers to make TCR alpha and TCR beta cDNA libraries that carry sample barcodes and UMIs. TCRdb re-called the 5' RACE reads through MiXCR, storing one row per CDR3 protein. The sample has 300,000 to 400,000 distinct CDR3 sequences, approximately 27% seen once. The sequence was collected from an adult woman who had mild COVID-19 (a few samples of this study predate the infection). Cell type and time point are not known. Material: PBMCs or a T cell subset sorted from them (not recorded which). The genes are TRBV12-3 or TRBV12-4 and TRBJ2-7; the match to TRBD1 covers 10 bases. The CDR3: CASRGTGVHEQYF. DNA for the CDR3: TGTGCCAGCAGGGGGACAGGGGTCCACGAGCAGTACTTC.